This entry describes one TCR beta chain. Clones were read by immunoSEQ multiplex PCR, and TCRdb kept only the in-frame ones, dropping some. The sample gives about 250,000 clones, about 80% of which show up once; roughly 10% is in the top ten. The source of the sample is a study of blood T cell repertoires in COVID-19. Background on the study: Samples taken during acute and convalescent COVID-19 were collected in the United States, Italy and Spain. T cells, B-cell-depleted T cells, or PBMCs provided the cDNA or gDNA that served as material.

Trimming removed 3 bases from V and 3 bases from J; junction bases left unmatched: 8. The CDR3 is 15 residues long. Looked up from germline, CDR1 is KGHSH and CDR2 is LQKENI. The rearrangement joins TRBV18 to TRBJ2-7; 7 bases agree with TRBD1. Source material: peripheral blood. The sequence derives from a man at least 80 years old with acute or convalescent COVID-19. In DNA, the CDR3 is TGTGCCAGCTCACCCTATACAGGGGTAGTCTACGAGCAGTACTTC. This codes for CASSPYTGVVYEQYF.